Below, one TCR beta chain is given with its context. Its target is unknown. The iRepertoire nested amplicon-rescue multiplex PCR amplified TCR alpha and beta CDR3s from RNA. MiXCR was run by TCRdb on the multiplex PCR reads, yielding one entry per CDR3 protein. The table includes around 10,000 distinct CDR3 sequences, roughly 61% detected once. The data are from a study of glioma-infiltrating T cells. Study-level points and caveats: Above-expected tissue-blood divergence occurred in all gliomas, most in low-grade ones. Very few CDR3 sequences were shared between tissue and blood.

Per the germline V gene, CDR1 is DFQATT and CDR2 is SNEGSKA (reference sequence). V was cut by 3 bases and J by 0 bases, with 10 bases left in between. The CDR3 extends over 14 amino acids. Sequencing input: glioma tissue, nonneoplastic brain tissue, or PBMCs (not recorded which). The gene calls are TRBV20-1 and TRBJ2-3; no reliable D call. This receptor was identified in a human donor with low-grade glioma or glioblastoma, undergoing nonglioma brain surgery, or in good health (not recorded which). This chain's CDR3 is CSASSVFSTDTQYF. The CDR3 nucleotides are TGCAGTGCTAGTTCGGTTTTTAGCACAGATACGCAGTATTTT.